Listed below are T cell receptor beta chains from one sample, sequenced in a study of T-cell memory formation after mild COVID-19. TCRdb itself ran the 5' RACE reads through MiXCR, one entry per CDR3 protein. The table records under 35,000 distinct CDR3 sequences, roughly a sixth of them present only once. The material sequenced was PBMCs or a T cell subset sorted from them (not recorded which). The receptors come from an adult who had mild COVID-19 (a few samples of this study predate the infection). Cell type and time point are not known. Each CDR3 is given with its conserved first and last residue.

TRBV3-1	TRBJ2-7	CASSPLAGDYEQYF
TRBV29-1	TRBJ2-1	CSVVREMVNEQFF
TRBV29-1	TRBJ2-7	CSVEYGKREQYF
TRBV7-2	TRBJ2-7	CASSISGISAHEQYF
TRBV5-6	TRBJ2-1	CASSWIRGDNEQFF
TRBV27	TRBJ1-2	CASSPGLIAHYGYTF
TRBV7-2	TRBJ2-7	CASSRLGTSEQYF
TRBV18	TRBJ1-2	CASSPPQGAVYGYTF
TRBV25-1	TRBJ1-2	CASSRTDGFYGYTF
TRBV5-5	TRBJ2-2	CASSPLGPSGNTGELFF
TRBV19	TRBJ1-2	CASSAALFSGYTF
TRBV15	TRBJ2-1	CATSRDKVNEQFF
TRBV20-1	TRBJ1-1	CSARGPGQGVNTEAFF
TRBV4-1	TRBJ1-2	CASSLSGGANYGYTF
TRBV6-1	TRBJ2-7	CASSEGPGGSYEQYF
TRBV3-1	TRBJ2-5	CASSHVETQYF
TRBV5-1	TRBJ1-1	CASSWTGTGLEAFF
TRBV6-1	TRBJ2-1	CASIGGGSPRNEQFF
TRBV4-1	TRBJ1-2	CASSHTEGVYGYTF
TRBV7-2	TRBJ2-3	CASSPDWWRTDTQYF
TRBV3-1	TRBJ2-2	CASSPTELTGELFF
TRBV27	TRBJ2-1	CASSFGTSRHNEQFF
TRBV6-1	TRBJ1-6	CASSEIRGHPEAPLHF
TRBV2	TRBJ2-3	CASRGALHSDTQYF
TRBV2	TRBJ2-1	CASSDEAGGDNEQFF
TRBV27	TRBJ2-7	CASSRTGTGTYEQYF
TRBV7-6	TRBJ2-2	CASSSVGQGKIGELFF
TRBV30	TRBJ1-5	CAWSLNRGVNQPQHF
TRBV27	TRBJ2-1	CASSPRLNEQFF
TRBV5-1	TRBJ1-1	CASSPPRGHTEAFF
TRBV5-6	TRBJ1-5	CASSIHSQPQHF
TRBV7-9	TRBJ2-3	CASSRGQRASTDTQYF
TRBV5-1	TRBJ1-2	CASSLVQDANYGYTF
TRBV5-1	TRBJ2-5	CASSSFVGETQYF
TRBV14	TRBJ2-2	CASSRLAENTGELFF
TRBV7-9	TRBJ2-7	CASSSTRTSGGGYEQYF
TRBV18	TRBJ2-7	CASSSDQGRSYEQYF
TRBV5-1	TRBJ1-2	CASSLDPGYGYTF
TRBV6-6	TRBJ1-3	CASSSNGSGNTIYF
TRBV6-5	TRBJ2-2	CASSRAPVVVGELFF
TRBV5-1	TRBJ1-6	CASSLAGQGNSPLHF
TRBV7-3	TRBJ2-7	CASSLGPGGYEQYF
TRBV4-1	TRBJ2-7	CASSPGDWEQYF
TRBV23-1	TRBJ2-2	CASRDRGNPNTGELFF
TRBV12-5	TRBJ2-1	CASEPKFRGVGRNEQFF
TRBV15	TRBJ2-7	CATSPYRGGYEQYF
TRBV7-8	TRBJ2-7	CASSLQSSYEQYF
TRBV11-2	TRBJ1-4	CASSTGLKEKLFF
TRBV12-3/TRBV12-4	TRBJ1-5	CASSLAQSNQPQHF
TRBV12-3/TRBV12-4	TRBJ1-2	CASRPDRAGGYTF
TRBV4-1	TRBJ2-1	CASSPRLAGNNEQFF
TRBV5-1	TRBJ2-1	CASSFLGGDNEQFF
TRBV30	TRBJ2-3	CAWSRSGQDTQYF